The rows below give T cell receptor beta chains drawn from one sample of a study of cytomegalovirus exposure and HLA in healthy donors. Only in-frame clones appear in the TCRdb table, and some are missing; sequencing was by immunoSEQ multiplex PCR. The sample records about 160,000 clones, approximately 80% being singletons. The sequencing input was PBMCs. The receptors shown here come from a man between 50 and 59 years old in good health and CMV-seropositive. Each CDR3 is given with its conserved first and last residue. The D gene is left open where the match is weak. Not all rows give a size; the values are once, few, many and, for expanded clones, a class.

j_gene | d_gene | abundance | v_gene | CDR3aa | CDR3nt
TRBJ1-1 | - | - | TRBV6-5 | CASSQRRSSTEAFF | TGTGCCAGCAGCCAAAGGCGGAGCAGCACTGAAGCTTTCTTT
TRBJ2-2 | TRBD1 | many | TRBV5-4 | CASSLTGGTGELFF | TGTGCCAGCAGCTTAACAGGGGGCACCGGGGAGCTGTTTTTT
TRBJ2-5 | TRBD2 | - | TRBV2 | CASSPPAGGETQYF | TGTGCCAGCAGTCCTCCCGCGGGGGGGGAGACCCAGTACTTC
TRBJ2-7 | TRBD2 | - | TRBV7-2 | CASSPRGSSYEQYF | TGTGCCAGCAGCCCGCGGGGGAGCTCCTACGAGCAGTACTTC
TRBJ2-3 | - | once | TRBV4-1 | CASSQDGAPPDTQYF | TGCGCCAGCAGCCAAGATGGAGCCCCCCCAGATACGCAGTATTTT
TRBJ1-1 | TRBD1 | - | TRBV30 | CAWSRGTEAFF | TGTGCCTGGAGCAGGGGGACTGAAGCTTTCTTT
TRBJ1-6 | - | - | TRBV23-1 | CASSRGGRDSPLHF | TGCGCCAGCAGTCGAGGAGGTAGGGATTCACCCCTCCACTTT
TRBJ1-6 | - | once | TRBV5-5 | CASSLRQTAYNSPLHF | TGTGCCAGCAGCTTAAGGCAGACTGCCTATAATTCACCCCTCCACTTT
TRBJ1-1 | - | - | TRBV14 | CASSQVGGTEAFF | TGTGCCAGCAGCCAAGTCGGCGGCACTGAAGCTTTCTTT
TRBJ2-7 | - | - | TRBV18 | CASSPPMSSYEQYF | TGTGCCAGCTCACCCCCCATGAGCTCCTACGAGCAGTACTTC
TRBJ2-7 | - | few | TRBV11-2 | CASSLAYYEQYF | TGTGCCAGCAGCTTAGCCTACTACGAGCAGTACTTC
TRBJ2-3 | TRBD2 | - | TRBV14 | CASSYGGATDTQYF | TGTGCCAGCAGCTACGGGGGGGCCACAGATACGCAGTATTTT
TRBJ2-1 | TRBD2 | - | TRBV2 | CASSEYPSGGLSSYNEQFF | TGTGCCAGCAGTGAATACCCTAGCGGGGGCCTCAGCTCCTACAATGAGCAGTTCTTC
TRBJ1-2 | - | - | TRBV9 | CASSVDSSYGYTF | TGTGCCAGCAGCGTAGACAGCAGCTATGGCTACACCTTC
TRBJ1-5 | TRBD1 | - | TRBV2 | CASSADRLNQPQHF | TGTGCCAGCAGTGCGGACAGGTTAAATCAGCCCCAGCATTTT
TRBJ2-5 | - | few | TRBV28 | CASSSVRGQETQYF | TGTGCCAGCAGTTCCGTGAGGGGGCAAGAGACCCAGTACTTC
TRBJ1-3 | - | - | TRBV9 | CASSGGGISGNTIYF | TGTGCCAGCAGCGGAGGGGGAATCTCTGGAAACACCATATATTTT
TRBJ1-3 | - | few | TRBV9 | CASSVTGGSGNTIYF | TGTGCCAGCAGCGTAACGGGGGGCTCTGGAAACACCATATATTTT
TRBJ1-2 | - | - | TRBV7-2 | CASSTQTGFYGYTF | TGTGCCAGCAGCACCCAAACAGGTTTCTATGGCTACACCTTC
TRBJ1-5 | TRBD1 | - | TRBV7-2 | CASSTDRGRNQPQHF | TGTGCCAGCAGCACGGACAGGGGGCGGAACCAGCCCCAGCATTTT
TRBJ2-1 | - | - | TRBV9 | CASSVAGDNEQFF | TGTGCCAGCAGCGTCGCAGGGGACAATGAGCAGTTCTTC
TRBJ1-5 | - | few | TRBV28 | CASRGSNQPQHF | TGTGCCAGCAGGGGCAGCAATCAGCCCCAGCATTTT
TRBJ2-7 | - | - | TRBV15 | CATSRDPKSPYEQYF | TGTGCCACCAGCAGAGATCCCAAAAGCCCCTACGAGCAGTACTTC
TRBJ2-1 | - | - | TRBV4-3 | CASSQDPTGNEQFF | TGCGCCAGCAGCCAAGATCCGACCGGGAATGAGCAGTTCTTC
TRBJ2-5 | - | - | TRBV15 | CATSRDRTRAETQYF | TGTGCCACCAGCAGAGATCGTACTAGAGCAGAGACCCAGTACTTC
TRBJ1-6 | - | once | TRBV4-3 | CASSQEYRRGNSPLHF | TGCGCCAGCAGCCAAGAGTACCGGAGAGGGAATTCACCCCTCCACTTT
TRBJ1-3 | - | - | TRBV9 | CASSPLESSGNTIYF | TGTGCCAGCAGCCCCCTGGAGAGCTCTGGAAACACCATATATTTT
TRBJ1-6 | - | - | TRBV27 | CASSTPGQSSYNSPLHF | TGTGCCAGCAGTACCCCAGGACAGAGCTCCTATAATTCACCCCTCCACTTT
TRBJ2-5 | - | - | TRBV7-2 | CASSLVRGRGETQYF | TGTGCCAGCAGCTTAGTTAGGGGCAGGGGAGAGACCCAGTACTTC
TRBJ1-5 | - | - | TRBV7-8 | CASSLSTGNQPQHF | TGTGCCAGCAGCTTAAGTACAGGGAATCAGCCCCAGCATTTT
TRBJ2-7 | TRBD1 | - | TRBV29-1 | CSVLTGRTYEQYF | TGCAGCGTTCTGACAGGGAGAACCTACGAGCAGTACTTC
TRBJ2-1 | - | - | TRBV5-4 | CASSLQGSSYNEQFF | TGTGCCAGCAGCTTGCAGGGTAGCTCCTACAATGAGCAGTTCTTC
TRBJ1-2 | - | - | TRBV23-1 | CASSPRTDYGYTF | TGCGCCAGCAGTCCTCGGACAGATTATGGCTACACCTTC
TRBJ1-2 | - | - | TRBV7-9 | CASSPSGGQGYGYTF | TGTGCCAGCAGCCCCTCGGGGGGGCAGGGGTATGGCTACACCTTC
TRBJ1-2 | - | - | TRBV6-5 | CASSYSLDFYGYTF | TGTGCCAGCAGTTACTCCTTAGATTTCTATGGCTACACCTTC
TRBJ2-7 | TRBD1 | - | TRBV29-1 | CSAATGAIIYEQYF | TGCAGCGCCGCCACAGGGGCCATAATCTACGAGCAGTACTTC
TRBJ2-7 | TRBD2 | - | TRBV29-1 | CSVEIAGGTYEQYF | TGCAGCGTTGAAATAGCGGGGGGCACCTACGAGCAGTACTTC
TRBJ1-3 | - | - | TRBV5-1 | CASKSQGYGNTIYF | TGCGCCAGCAAATCCCAGGGGTATGGAAACACCATATATTTT
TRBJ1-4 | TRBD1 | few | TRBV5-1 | CASTLGTGREKLFF | TGCGCCAGCACCTTAGGGACAGGCCGCGAAAAACTGTTTTTT
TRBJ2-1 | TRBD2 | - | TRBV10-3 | CAISVSSGGPNEQFF | TGTGCCATCAGTGTCTCTAGCGGGGGGCCTAATGAGCAGTTCTTC
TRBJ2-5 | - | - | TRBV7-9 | CARGEGETQYF | TGTGCACGAGGAGAGGGAGAGACCCAGTACTTC
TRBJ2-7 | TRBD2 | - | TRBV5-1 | CASPPGLAGGSCSYEQYF | TGCGCCAGCCCCCCGGGACTAGCGGGGGGGTCTTGTTCCTACGAGCAGTACTTC
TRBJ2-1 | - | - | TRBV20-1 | CSATPQNEQFF | TGCAGTGCTACCCCGCAGAATGAGCAGTTCTTC
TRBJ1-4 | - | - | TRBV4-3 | CASSQGTAKYEKLFF | TGCGCCAGCAGCCAAGGGACAGCGAAGTACGAAAAACTGTTTTTT
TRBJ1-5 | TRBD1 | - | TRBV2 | CASSDWGQGGYSNQPQHF | TGTGCCAGCAGTGACTGGGGACAGGGAGGATATAGCAATCAGCCCCAGCATTTT
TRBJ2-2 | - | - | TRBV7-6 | CASRLGAGELFF | TGTGCCAGCCGCCTGGGAGCCGGGGAGCTGTTTTTT
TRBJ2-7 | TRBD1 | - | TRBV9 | CASSVGGTGSHEQYF | TGTGCCAGCAGCGTAGGGGGGACAGGGAGCCACGAGCAGTACTTC
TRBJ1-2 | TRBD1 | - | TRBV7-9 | CASSLVGGTARLYGYTF | TGTGCCAGCAGCTTAGTGGGTGGGACAGCACGGCTCTATGGCTACACCTTC
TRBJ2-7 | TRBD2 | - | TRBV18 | CASSPGLAGRSFFYEQYF | TGTGCCAGCTCACCAGGACTAGCGGGGAGATCTTTCTTCTACGAGCAGTACTTC
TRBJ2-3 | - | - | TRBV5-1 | CASSFDGDPGDTQYF | TGCGCCAGCAGCTTCGACGGCGACCCGGGAGATACGCAGTATTTT
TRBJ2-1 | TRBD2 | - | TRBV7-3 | CASSPSGLAGVNEQFF | TGTGCCAGCAGTCCTAGCGGACTAGCGGGGGTCAATGAGCAGTTCTTC
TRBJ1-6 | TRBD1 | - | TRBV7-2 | CASSLTGLNSPLHF | TGTGCCAGCAGCTTGACAGGGCTAAATTCACCCCTCCACTTT